This T cell receptor beta chain is from a study of T cell changes during pregnancy in multiple sclerosis. The CDR3 sequence is 15 residues long. Deletions cut 2 bases from V and 2 bases from J, with 13 bases between. The germline V gene encodes CDR1 SGHAT and CDR2 FQNNGV. Here immunoSEQ multiplex PCR was the method, and the copy in TCRdb shows in-frame clones only, minus some. The data contain tens of thousands of clones, 85% to 95% of them singletons. V is TRBV11-2 and J is TRBJ2-7; D is possibly TRBD2 (5 bases). The clonotype comes from a female donor with multiple sclerosis, enrolled in a pregnancy study. Here the sequenced sample was CD4+ T cells from peripheral blood mononuclear cells, taken in the third trimester of pregnancy. Here the CDR3 reads CASSLRVSATYEQYF. For the CDR3, the DNA is TGTGCCAGCAGCTTACGGGTTAGCGCGACCTACGAGCAGTACTTC. The entire variable domain, with the rest obtained from reference TRBV11-2 and TRBJ2-7, is as follows: EAGVAQSPRYKIIEKRQSVAFWCNPISGHATLYWYQQILGQGPKLLIQFQNNGVVDDSQLPKDRFSAERLKGVDSTLKIQPAKLEDSAVYLCASSLRVSATYEQYFGPGTRLTVT.